The 23 T cell receptor beta chains reported below all come from one sample, sequenced in a study of blood T cell repertoires in COVID-19. The table came from immunoSEQ multiplex PCR; TCRdb's copy has only in-frame clones and leaves some out. The sample has about 95,000 clones; 89% are singletons. Sequencing used peripheral blood. All receptors derive from a man aged 55-75 years with COVID-19, enrolled during active disease.

V gene TRBV12-5 combines with J gene TRBJ2-6, with 8 positions matching TRBD1. After removal of 1 base from V and 3 bases from J, the junction contained 11 bases not matched to a gene. This CDR3 is built from 19 residues. Per the germline V gene, CDR1 is LGHNT and CDR2 is FRNRAP. In DNA, the CDR3 is TGTGCTAGTGGTTTGGCTGGACAGGGTCGGGGCTTTGGGGCCAACGTCCTGACTTTC. Translating gives CASGLAGQGRGFGANVLTF.

This chain links TRBV6-1 with TRBJ1-6; possibly TRBD1 for D (5 bases). The germline V gene encodes CDR1 MNHNS and CDR2 SASEGT. This CDR3 is 14 amino acids long. Trimming took off 0 bases at V and 7 bases at J, with 7 bases between the two ends. The CDR3 nucleotides read TGTGCCAGCAGTGAAGCGGGACTCAATTCACCCCTCCACTTT. Translating gives CASSEAGLNSPLHF.

The chain uses TRBV3-1 (or the pseudogene TRBV3-2) and TRBJ1-1, with D perhaps matching TRBD1 (5 bases). There are 16 residues in the CDR3. Germline V lookup: CDR1 LGHDT, CDR2 YNNKEL (reference sequence). Between the trimmed V and J ends, which lost 4 bases and 1 base, there was a span of 16 bases. CDR3 nucleotide sequence: TGTGCCAGCAGCCCCCTGGGCGGCCAGGGGAACACTGAAGCTTTCTTT. Translating it yields CASSPLGGQGNTEAFF.

This clone was observed a few times. CDR3 in amino acids: CASSPGQGQPQHF. The CDR3 region has the DNA TGTGCCAGTAGTCCGGGACAGGGACAGCCCCAGCATTTT. The rearrangement links TRBV19 to TRBJ1-5, with 9 nucleotides matching TRBD1. This CDR3 is 13 amino acids long. J gave up 7 bases and V 5 bases, and 3 bases lay outside the gene matches. Germline CDR1 LNHDA, CDR2 SQIVND (reference sequence).

CDR3 DNA sequence: TGTGCCCTCAGGGGGGACAGGGATCGAGGTCGAGCTTTCTTT. It yields the protein CALRGDRDRGRAFF. V and J are TRBV2 and TRBJ1-1, with 9 bases lining up with TRBD1. CDR1 and CDR2 from the germline V gene are SNHLY and FYNNEI. The CDR3 consists of 14 residues. The V and J ends lost 11 bases and 10 bases, in that order; junction bases with no gene match: 17.

The chain couples TRBV4-1 to TRBJ2-5; D ambiguous. V lost 0 bases and J 2 bases, leaving 10 bases between the germline ends. The V gene's germline CDR1 is MGHRA and CDR2 YSYEKL. The CDR3 loop spans 15 amino acids. Here the CDR3 reads CASSQDLRPQETQYF. CDR3 DNA: TGCGCCAGCAGCCAAGATTTGCGCCCACAAGAGACCCAGTACTTC.

This clone was counted only a few times. The V gene is TRBV5-4, the J gene TRBJ2-7; D gene uncertain. V lost 2 bases and J lost 0, with 6 bases in between. The CDR3 contains 13 residues. In germline, CDR1 is SGHNT, CDR2 YYREEE (reference sequence). The CDR3, as DNA: TGTGCCAGCAGCTTTTACACCTCCTACGAGCAGTACTTC. As protein: CASSFYTSYEQYF.

The chain has TRBV15 and TRBJ2-3; 9 bases line up with TRBD1. J was trimmed by 2 bases and V by 6 bases; bases with no gene match: 9. This CDR3 comprises 16 residues. Germline CDR1 LNHNV, CDR2 YYDKDF (reference sequence). The CDR3 nucleotides are TGTGCCACCAGTCCTGACTACAGGGGGCTCACAGATACGCAGTATTTT. As protein: CATSPDYRGLTDTQYF.

The V and J genes are TRBV3-1 (or the pseudogene TRBV3-2) and TRBJ1-1; TRBD1 might be the D (5 bases). The germline gives CDR1 LGHDT, CDR2 YNNKEL (reference sequence). This CDR3 contains 11 residues. V lost 1 base to trimming and J lost 11 bases, with 8 bases between them. CDR3 protein: CASSQGWGAFF. The CDR3 nucleotides are TGTGCCAGCAGCCAAGGATGGGGCGCTTTCTTT.

This chain connects TRBV6-5 to TRBJ2-1; D is possibly TRBD2 (5 bases). The ends were cut back, 2 bases at V and 8 bases at J, with 13 bases in the middle. Germline CDR1 is MNHEY and CDR2 is SVGAGI. The CDR3 has 14 amino acids. The CDR3 nucleotides are TGTGCCAGCAGTTACCTCAACAGCGGCCATGAGCAGTTCTTC. It encodes CASSYLNSGHEQFF.

This clone was found once. This chain joins TRBV5-1 and TRBJ2-1, with 8 positions matching TRBD2. The CDR3 has 15 amino acids. Germline CDR1 is SGHRS and CDR2 is YFSETQ. V lost 0 bases and J lost 2; bases outside the gene matches: 1. Here the CDR3 reads CASSLEGLAYNEQFF. CDR3 DNA: TGCGCCAGCAGCTTGGAGGGACTAGCCTACAATGAGCAGTTCTTC.

This chain connects TRBV10-3 to TRBJ2-5; TRBD2 aligns across 10 bases. Trimming removed 7 bases from V and 4 bases from J; junction bases left unmatched: 9. Germline-derived CDR1 and CDR2 are ENHRY and SYGVKD. There are 15 residues in the CDR3. CDR3 sequence reads: CAIKTSGTEGETQYF. The CDR3, as DNA: TGTGCCATCAAAACTAGCGGGACGGAGGGAGAGACCCAGTACTTC.

The V and J genes are TRBV19 and TRBJ2-7; the match to TRBD1 covers 9 bases. Germline assignment: CDR1 LNHDA and CDR2 SQIVND (reference sequence). The CDR3 is 15 amino acids. The trim removed 5 bases at V and 0 bases at J, leaving 5 bases unmatched. The CDR3 here is CASSPRTGASYEQYF. The CDR3 DNA follows: TGTGCCAGTAGTCCAAGGACAGGGGCCTCCTACGAGCAGTACTTC.

The rearrangement uses TRBV7-9 and TRBJ2-7; perhaps TRBD1 as D (5 bases). Germline CDR1 SEHNR, CDR2 FQNEAQ (reference sequence). Deletions cut 7 bases from V and 1 base from J, with 14 bases between. The CDR3 has 14 residues. In DNA form, the CDR3 reads TGTGCCAGCACCTCCGAGTCAGGGTCCTACGAGCAGTACTTC. The encoded protein is CASTSESGSYEQYF.

The chain is built from TRBV6-6 and TRBJ1-5, with 12 bases identical to TRBD1. The germline V gene encodes CDR1 MNHNY and CDR2 SVGAGI (reference sequence). The CDR3 is 14 residues long. With 7 bases clipped from V and 7 bases from J, the junction kept 5 bases outside the gene matches. CDR3 in amino acids: CASKGQGALQPQHF. The CDR3 DNA reads TGTGCCAGCAAGGGACAGGGGGCTTTGCAGCCCCAGCATTTT.

The V gene is TRBV2, the J gene TRBJ2-5; no definite D call. Deletions cut 5 bases from V and 0 bases from J, with 7 bases between. CDR3 length: 13 amino acids. Germline V CDR1 and CDR2: SNHLY, FYNNEI. The CDR3 DNA follows: TGTGCCAGCAGTCGTCCAGACCAAGAGACCCAGTACTTC. Residues: CASSRPDQETQYF.

The chain links TRBV2 to TRBJ2-5, with D possibly matching TRBD1 (6 bases). Per the germline V gene, CDR1 is SNHLY and CDR2 is FYNNEI. V gave up 2 bases and J gave up 3 bases, with 16 bases separating them. The CDR3 consists of 16 residues. CDR3 protein: CASSELGARMEETQYF. The CDR3 DNA reads as TGTGCCAGCAGTGAATTGGGGGCGCGGATGGAAGAGACCCAGTACTTC.

This rearrangement joins TRBV30 to TRBJ1-2; 7 nucleotides agree with TRBD1. This CDR3 has 12 residues. In germline, CDR1 is GTSNPN, CDR2 SVGIG (reference sequence). The trim removed 6 bases at V and 5 bases at J, leaving 6 bases unmatched. CDR3 in amino acids: CACSRGWYGYTF. In DNA form, the CDR3 reads TGTGCCTGTTCCAGGGGGTGGTATGGCTACACCTTC.

This chain uses TRBV5-8 with TRBJ1-3; no reliable D call. Germline CDR1 and CDR2: SGHTS and YDEGEE. Trimming took off 0 bases at V and 0 bases at J, with 7 bases between the two ends. The CDR3 is made up of 15 amino acids. CDR3 bases: TGTGCCAGCAGCTTGGCGCGGTACTCTGGAAACACCATATATTTT. Translation: CASSLARYSGNTIYF.

The chain joins TRBV27 to TRBJ1-1; no reliable D call. V was trimmed by 5 bases and J by 0 bases, leaving 10 bases between them. Germline V gene sequence: CDR1 MNHEY, CDR2 SMNVEV (reference sequence). CDR3 length equals 14 residues. For the CDR3, the DNA is TGTGCCAGCAGTCAACCAGGTCTGAACACTGAAGCTTTCTTT. Protein sequence: CASSQPGLNTEAFF.

This clone was found once. V is TRBV6-6 and J is TRBJ2-7; 8 bases match TRBD2. The CDR3 runs 16 residues. Trimming cost V 0 bases and J 0 bases; bases outside gene matches: 4. Germline V gene lookup returns CDR1 MNHNY and CDR2 SVGAGI (reference sequence). The CDR3 DNA is TGTGCCAGCAGTTACTCCGGACTAGCAAGCTCCTACGAGCAGTACTTC. This encodes CASSYSGLASSYEQYF.

V and J are TRBV14 and TRBJ1-3, with TRBD1 matching 10 bases. Unmatched junction bases numbered 3, after V lost 5 bases and J lost 5 bases. From germline, CDR1 is SGHDN and CDR2 FVKESK. This CDR3 spans 14 amino acids. The CDR3 region is CASSRQGARNTIYF. As DNA, the CDR3 is TGTGCCAGCAGCAGACAGGGGGCCCGAAACACCATATATTTT.

The rearrangement joins TRBV9 to TRBJ2-6; 8 positions agree with TRBD1. The CDR3 sequence is 15 residues long. Germline CDR1 reads SGDLS; CDR2 reads YYNGEE. The V segment lost 4 bases and the J segment 2 bases; nucleotides outside the gene matches: 2. The CDR3 loop reads CASSMTGAGANVLTF. For the CDR3, the DNA is TGTGCCAGCAGCATGACAGGGGCTGGGGCCAACGTCCTGACTTTC.